One and the same sample provided the 27 T cell receptor beta chains below, sequenced in a study of blood T cells in healthy people across ages. Sample-barcoded 5' priming and a J-beta primer mix drove a second PCR of roughly 6 to 12 cycles. TCRdb used MiXCR to reprocess the 5' RACE reads, holding one entry per CDR3 protein. The table lists around 940,000 distinct CDR3 sequences, just over 50% of them singletons. Sequenced input: blood. These receptors were collected from an older woman in good health.

This chain joins TRBV20-1 and TRBJ2-1; 10 nucleotides align to TRBD2. The V and J ends lost 0 bases and 8 bases, in that order; junction bases with no gene match: 7. CDR3 length: 15 amino acids. Germline CDR1 DFQATT, CDR2 SNEGSKA (reference sequence). In nucleotides, the CDR3 is TGCAGTGCTAGAGATTTAATAGCGGGAGGTGATGAGCAGTTCTTC. Translation: CSARDLIAGGDEQFF.

The CDR3 loop is CASTYGATLGDTQYF. CDR3 coding DNA: TGTGCCAGCACCTATGGGGCTACCCTCGGAGATACGCAGTATTTT. This chain links TRBV5-5 with TRBJ2-3; TRBD1 might be the D (5 bases). Trimming removed 6 bases at V and 5 bases at J, with 19 bases between. The CDR3 is 15 residues long. The germline V gene has CDR1 SGHKS and CDR2 YYEKEE (reference sequence). The complete variable domain, with remaining parts taken from reference TRBV5-5 and TRBJ2-3, reads DAGVTQSPTHLIKTRGQQVTLRCSPISGHKSVSWYQQVLGQGPQFIFQYYEKEERGRGNFPDRFSARQFPNYSSELNVNALLLGDSALYLCASTYGATLGDTQYFGPGTRLTVL.

This clonotype appeared a few times. The chain is built from TRBV12-3 or TRBV12-4 and TRBJ2-1; 9 bases map to TRBD2. The CDR3 has 14 amino acids. The V and J ends lost 5 bases and 8 bases, in that order; junction bases with no gene match: 7. CDR3 loop: CASSRLAGAYEQFF. Here the CDR3 DNA reads TGTGCCAGCAGTCGATTAGCGGGAGCCTATGAGCAGTTCTTC.

The chain has TRBV7-2 and TRBJ1-5; no clear D gene. V dropped 1 base and J dropped 0 bases, with 13 bases sitting between them. The CDR3 runs to 17 residues. Germline V gene lookup returns CDR1 SGHTA and CDR2 FQGNSA. In DNA, the CDR3 is TGTGCCAGCAGCTTAGGAACAAGACGCTATAGCAATCAGCCCCAGCATTTT. Amino acids: CASSLGTRRYSNQPQHF.

The chain is built from TRBV7-9 and TRBJ2-1; TRBD2 aligns across 10 bases. Trimming removed 6 bases from V and 3 bases from J; junction bases left unmatched: 8. CDR3 length: 16 residues. CDR1 is SEHNR and CDR2 is FQNEAQ in the germline V gene (reference sequence). The CDR3 loop is CASSLAGVTFYNEQFF. For the CDR3, the DNA is TGTGCCAGCAGTCTAGCGGGAGTCACTTTCTACAATGAGCAGTTCTTC.

The chain has TRBV7-2 and TRBJ2-5; unclear D gene. CDR3 size: 15 residues. Germline V CDR1 and CDR2: SGHTA, FQGNSA. Trimming took off 5 bases at V and 3 bases at J, with 16 bases between the two ends. CDR3 in DNA: TGTGCCAGCAGCCTAAGAGCAGGCTTAGAAGAGACCCAGTACTTC. This codes for CASSLRAGLEETQYF.

Only a few counts were recorded for this clonotype. A junction boundary mismatches the germline segment, possibly from a read error. V gene TRBV12-3 or TRBV12-4 combines with J gene TRBJ1-2, with a tentative D call TRBD1 (6 bases). The CDR3 runs 13 residues. CDR3 coding DNA: TGTGCCAGCAGTTTAGCGGACAGCTATGACTACACCTTC. Amino acid sequence: CASSLADSYDYTF.

The chain combines TRBV20-1 with TRBJ2-4; 11 nucleotides match TRBD1. The end of the DNA is better explained by TRBJ2-7, so the J call may be wrong. The CDR3 has 14 residues. Germline V lookup: CDR1 DFQATT, CDR2 SNEGSKA (reference sequence). In nucleotides, the CDR3 is TGCAGTGCTAGAGATGGGGACAGGGGGTACGAGCAGTACTTC. The encoded protein is CSARDGDRGYEQYF.

As for this clonotype: The junction departs from germline at one end; a sequencing error may be responsible. The V and J genes are TRBV6-6 and TRBJ2-4; the D gene is possibly TRBD2 (5 bases). Germline CDR1 reads MNHNY; CDR2 reads SVGAGI (reference sequence). The CDR3 runs 16 residues. The CDR3 DNA is TGTGCCAGCAGTTTGAGTGAGGGTCTAGCCAAAAACATTGAGTACTTC. Protein product: CASSLSEGLAKNIEYF.

V usage is TRBV28 and J usage is TRBJ2-3, with 10 bases fitting TRBD2. Germline values: CDR1 MDHEN, CDR2 SYDVKM. Germline trimming cut 6 bases from V and 3 bases from J; bases unmatched to any gene: 6. This CDR3 is 15 amino acids long. The CDR3 DNA reads as TGTGCCAGCAGAGACCCTAGCGGGGGTACAGATACGCAGTATTTT. This gives the protein CASRDPSGGTDTQYF.

This clonotype was recorded many times. The chain recombines TRBV15 with TRBJ2-7, with D perhaps assigned TRBD1 or TRBD2 (5 bases each). The germline V and J ends were trimmed by 3 bases and 3 bases, with 12 bases remaining between them. CDR3 length: 14 residues. Looked up from germline, CDR1 is LNHNV and CDR2 is YYDKDF (reference sequence). The CDR3 loop is CATSSHRDGYEQYF. The CDR3, as DNA: TGTGCCACCAGCAGTCACCGGGACGGCTACGAGCAGTACTTC.

The chain recombines TRBV2 with TRBJ2-3; 10 nucleotides line up with TRBD2. The germline gives CDR1 SNHLY, CDR2 FYNNEI. J lost 0 bases, V lost 4 bases, and 7 bases had no gene match. The length of the CDR3 is 17 residues. The CDR3, as DNA: TGTGCCAGCAGTGTCGCTAGCGGGAGAGCTAGCACAGATACGCAGTATTTT. Protein product: CASSVASGRASTDTQYF.

This clonotype was observed a handful of times. The chain joins TRBV6-5 to TRBJ2-5; D is unresolved. Between the trimmed V and J ends, which lost 6 bases and 4 bases, there was a span of 12 bases. Germline CDR1 and CDR2: MNHEY and SVGAGI. The CDR3 length is 13 residues. CDR3 sequence: CASRPLGRETQYF. As DNA, the CDR3 is TGTGCCAGCAGACCCCTAGGAAGAGAGACCCAGTACTTC.

The chain links TRBV5-5 to TRBJ2-7; D may be TRBD2 (6 bases). V was cut by 0 bases and J by 3 bases, with 10 bases left in between. Germline V gene sequence: CDR1 SGHKS, CDR2 YYEKEE (reference sequence). The CDR3 loop spans 14 amino acids. CDR3 nucleotide sequence: TGTGCCAGCAGCTTGGGGGACTTTGACTACGAGCAGTACTTC. It translates to CASSLGDFDYEQYF.

This clonotype turned up a few times. This chain connects TRBV20-1 to TRBJ1-6; TRBD1 aligns across 7 bases. CDR1 and CDR2 from the germline V gene are DFQATT and SNEGSKA (reference sequence). This CDR3 has 13 amino acids. V shed 1 base, J shed 8 bases, and the junction held 2 bases outside the gene matches. The CDR3 nucleotides are TGCAGTGCTAGAGGGGACAGTGATTCACCCCTCCACTTT. As protein: CSARGDSDSPLHF.

The V and J genes are TRBV7-9 and TRBJ2-1; no firm D call. CDR3 length equals 16 residues. The germline gives CDR1 SEHNR, CDR2 FQNEAQ (reference sequence). Trimming left V 4 bases short and J 4 bases short, with 17 bases between. The CDR3, as DNA: TGTGCCAGCAGCTCCTTAGACACCTCGATTTACAATGAGCAGTTCTTC. Translation: CASSSLDTSIYNEQFF. The whole variable domain, remainder taken from reference TRBV7-9 and TRBJ2-1, is DTGVSQNPRHKITKRGQNVTFRCDPISEHNRLYWYRQTLGQGPEFLTYFQNEAQLEKSRLLSDRFSAERPKGSFSTLEIQRTEQGDSAMYLCASSSLDTSIYNEQFFGPGTRLTVL.

The chain employs TRBV11-2 and TRBJ2-4; D call uncertain. V lost 4 bases to trimming and J lost 0 bases, with 19 bases between them. There are 18 residues in the CDR3. In germline, CDR1 is SGHAT, CDR2 FQNNGV. CDR3 amino acids: CASSSPITAPLAKNIQYF. The CDR3 DNA sequence: TGTGCCAGCAGCTCCCCCATCACAGCACCACTAGCCAAAAACATTCAGTACTTC.

V gene TRBV29-1 combines with J gene TRBJ2-5; perhaps TRBD1 as D (6 bases). The V gene lost 5 bases and the J gene lost 3 bases, with 19 bases spanning the gap. Germline CDR1 reads SQVTM; CDR2 reads ANQGSEA. CDR3 length equals 15 residues. This CDR3 reads CSVIPDSAREETQYF. The CDR3 DNA follows: TGCAGCGTTATCCCGGACAGTGCACGCGAAGAGACCCAGTACTTC. Variable domain in full (rest from reference TRBV29-1 and TRBJ2-5): SAVISQKPSRDICQRGTSLTIQCQVDSQVTMMFWYRQQPGQSLTLIATANQGSEATYESGFVIDKFPISRPNLTFSTLTVSNMSPEDSSIYLCSVIPDSAREETQYFGPGTRLLVL.

The V and J genes are TRBV7-9 and TRBJ2-3; a possible D gene is TRBD2 (6 bases). The germline gives CDR1 SEHNR, CDR2 FQNEAQ (reference sequence). There are 17 residues in the CDR3. Trimming left V 4 bases short and J 0 bases short, with 17 bases between. The CDR3 here is CASSWGDGGLSTDTQYF. CDR3 coding DNA: TGTGCCAGCAGCTGGGGGGACGGCGGCCTGAGCACAGATACGCAGTATTTT.

The chain has TRBV27 and TRBJ1-5; no clear D. V lost 8 bases and J 4 bases, leaving 6 bases between the germline ends. The germline V gene encodes CDR1 MNHEY and CDR2 SMNVEV (reference sequence). The CDR3 is 11 residues long. CDR3 in amino acids: CASGENQPQHF. For the CDR3, the DNA is TGTGCCAGCGGGGAGAATCAGCCCCAGCATTTT.

The chain couples TRBV12-3 or TRBV12-4 to TRBJ2-1, with a weak D call TRBD1 (6 bases). The CDR3 covers 14 residues. V gave up 4 bases and J gave up 7 bases, with 14 bases separating them. CDR3 nucleotides: TGTGCCAGCAGTTCGGACAGTGTACAGAATGAGCAGTTCTTC. It encodes CASSSDSVQNEQFF.

The V and J genes are TRBV20-1 and TRBJ2-4, with 10 bases lining up with TRBD1. Near its end, the DNA agrees better with TRBJ2-5, so the J call may be wrong. The V gene's germline CDR1 is DFQATT and CDR2 SNEGSKA (reference sequence). This CDR3 region has 15 residues. CDR3 bases: TGCAGTGCTAGTCCCGCCCGACAGGGGGCTCAGACCCAGTACTTC. This encodes CSASPARQGAQTQYF.

A note on this clonotype: A much more abundant neighbour one base away suggests this may be a read error. V and J are TRBV11-3 and TRBJ2-1; D gene uncertain. V lost 5 bases to trimming and J lost 7 bases, with 18 bases between them. Germline V CDR1 and CDR2: SGHNT, YENEEA. CDR3 length: 15 amino acids. CDR3 in amino acids: CASSPRSAAMNEQFF. CDR3 coding DNA: TGTGCCAGCAGCCCCCGTTCGGCTGCAATGAATGAGCAGTTCTTC.

The V gene is TRBV4-1, the J gene TRBJ1-6, with D possibly matching TRBD1 (6 bases). Trimming left V 5 bases short and J 7 bases short, with 12 bases between. This CDR3 has 14 amino acids. The germline CDR1 and CDR2 sequences are MGHRA and YSYEKL. This chain's CDR3 is CASSVTGLNSPLHF. CDR3 bases: TGCGCCAGCAGCGTCACAGGGCTGAATTCACCCCTCCACTTT.

The chain employs TRBV5-1 and TRBJ2-1; D gene unclear. V lost 4 bases, J lost 2 bases, and 7 bases lay in between. This CDR3 spans 13 amino acids. The germline CDR1 and CDR2 sequences are SGHRS and YFSETQ. The CDR3 nucleotides are TGCGCCAGCAGCAACCGGACCTACAATGAGCAGTTCTTC. Its translation: CASSNRTYNEQFF.

This clonotype appeared a few times. The J gene is TRBJ1-2, the V gene TRBV29-1; 10 positions agree with TRBD1. The CDR3 is 13 residues long. Losses at the gene ends were 6 bases for V and 4 bases for J; bases not matched to a gene: 5. Germline values: CDR1 SQVTM, CDR2 ANQGSEA. CDR3 sequence reads: CSVGTGDAYGYTF. The DNA for the CDR3 is TGCAGCGTAGGGACAGGGGACGCCTATGGCTACACCTTC.

The chain combines TRBV4-1 with TRBJ2-7; TRBD2 might be the D (6 bases). This CDR3 comprises 15 residues. V shed 6 bases and J shed 3 bases, with 18 bases lying between them. In germline, CDR1 is MGHRA, CDR2 YSYEKL. This CDR3 reads CASRLERTGSYEQYF. In DNA, the CDR3 is TGCGCCAGCAGATTAGAGCGGACCGGGAGCTACGAGCAGTACTTC.